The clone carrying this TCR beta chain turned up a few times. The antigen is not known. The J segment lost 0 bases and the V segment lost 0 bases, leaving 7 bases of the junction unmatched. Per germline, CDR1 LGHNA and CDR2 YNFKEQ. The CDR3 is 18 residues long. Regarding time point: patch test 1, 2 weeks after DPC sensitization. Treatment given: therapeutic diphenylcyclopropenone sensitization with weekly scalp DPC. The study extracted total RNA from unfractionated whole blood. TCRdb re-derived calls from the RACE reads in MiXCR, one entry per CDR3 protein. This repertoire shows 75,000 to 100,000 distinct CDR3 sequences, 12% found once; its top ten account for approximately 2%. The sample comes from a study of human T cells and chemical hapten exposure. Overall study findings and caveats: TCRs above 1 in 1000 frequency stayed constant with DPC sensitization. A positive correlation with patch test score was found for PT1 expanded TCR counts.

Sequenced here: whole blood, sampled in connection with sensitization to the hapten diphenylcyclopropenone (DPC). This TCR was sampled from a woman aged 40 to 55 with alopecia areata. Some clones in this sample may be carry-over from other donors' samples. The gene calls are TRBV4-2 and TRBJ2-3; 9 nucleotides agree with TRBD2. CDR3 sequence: CASSQETSGWGSTDTQYF. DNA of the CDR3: TGTGCCAGCAGCCAAGAAACTAGCGGGTGGGGGAGCACAGATACGCAGTATTTT.